This TCR beta chain stems from a study of cytomegalovirus exposure and HLA in healthy donors. CDR3 length: 12 residues. V was pared by 3 bases and J by 9 bases, with 12 bases between. Looked up from germline, CDR1 is SNHLY and CDR2 is FYNNEI. Worth noting for this clone: The antigen is unknown.

This table comes from immunoSEQ multiplex PCR, and its TCRdb copy is limited to in-frame clones, with some not included. This table has over 110,000 clones, around 86% appearing once. Findings and caveats of the study: It was confirmed in vitro that three of the CMV-associated chains were specific for CMV antigens. There were some public TCRs occurring in many donors, but most TCR sequences were rare. One later analysis, an examination of the 100 to 150 validation repertoires, found that first-cohort TCR clusters tended to co-occur in them.

The sequencing sample was made of PBMCs. This sequence joins TRBV2 and TRBJ2-7; D is possibly TRBD1 (5 bases). The receptor comes from a man younger than 30 in good health and CMV-seropositive. In nucleotides, the CDR3 is TGTGCCAGCAGTGATGGGGCCAACAGGCAGTACTTC. Its protein is CASSDGANRQYF. The full variable domain, with the rest looked up from reference TRBV2 and TRBJ2-7, is EPEVTQTPSHQVTQMGQEVILRCVPISNHLYFYWYRQILGQKVEFLVSFYNNEISEKSEIFDDQFSVERPDGSNFTLKIRSTKLEDSAMYFCASSDGANRQYFGPGTRLTVT.